This T cell receptor (beta chain) stems from a study of blood T cell repertoires in COVID-19. Sequenced by immunoSEQ multiplex PCR; TCRdb stores in-frame clones only, minus some. Found here are about 60,000 clones, 82% of them singletons; the top ten hold just over 6.5%. Germline V lookup: CDR1 SEHNR, CDR2 FQNEAQ (reference sequence). The CDR3 contains 14 residues. V lost 2 bases and J lost 4; bases outside the gene matches: 1. This receptor was obtained from a man in his 60s with acute or convalescent COVID-19. The rearrangement joins TRBV7-9 to TRBJ1-4, with 7 positions matching TRBD1. The sample taken for sequencing was peripheral blood. In DNA form, the CDR3 reads TGTGCCAGCAGCTTAAGACAGGGTAATGAAAAACTGTTTTTT. Protein sequence: CASSLRQGNEKLFF.